This entry is about one TCR beta chain. In the authors' methods: By means of reference gene primer amplification, nucleated cell counts were estimated. TCRdb's table, derived via immunoSEQ multiplex PCR, lists solely in-frame clones and lacks some. V, J and clone size reflect that table, while D and trimming were determined from the DNA. The sample has 250,000 or so clones; around nine tenths are singletons. This specimen belongs to a study of blood T cell repertoires in COVID-19. About the study: The study drew acute and convalescent COVID-19 samples from the United States, Italy and Spain. From T cells, B-cell-depleted T cells, or PBMCs came the material, which was cDNA or gDNA.

This CDR3 has 13 amino acids. The V gene lost 0 bases and the J gene lost 7 bases, with 9 bases spanning the gap. The chain couples TRBV12-3 or TRBV12-4 to TRBJ1-2; D unresolved. This clonotype originated in a woman in her 70s with active or convalescent COVID-19. Sequencing used peripheral blood. The CDR3 region is CASSLAGASGYTF. CDR3 in DNA: TGTGCCAGCAGTTTAGCGGGCGCAAGTGGCTACACCTTC.